One T cell receptor (beta chain) is described in this entry. Its antigen is still unknown. Each cDNA molecule carried a unique molecular identifier. TCRdb fed the 5' RACE reads into MiXCR, producing one record per CDR3 protein. The table shows over 85,000 distinct CDR3 sequences, with roughly 13% occurring only once. The V and J ends lost 1 base and 4 bases respectively, with 20 bases between them. CDR3 length: 17 amino acids. The V gene's germline CDR1 is SGHRS and CDR2 YFSETQ. This entry comes from a study of early T cells in non-severe SARS-CoV-2 infection. Study overall: Sequencing targeted bulk RNA from unsorted whole blood, leaving chains unpaired. General observations from the study: VDJdb matching skewed toward anti-spike CD8 responses, missing private and CD4 specificities.

This TCR derives from an adult who was a healthcare worker with PCR-confirmed SARS-CoV-2 infection or an uninfected control (not recorded which). V and J are TRBV5-1 and TRBJ1-1; tentative D call: TRBD1 (5 bases). The sample comprised whole blood. CDR3 in amino acids: CASSLSGRAWGPTEAFF. CDR3 nucleotides: TGCGCCAGCAGCTTGAGCGGCAGGGCATGGGGTCCCACTGAAGCTTTCTTT.